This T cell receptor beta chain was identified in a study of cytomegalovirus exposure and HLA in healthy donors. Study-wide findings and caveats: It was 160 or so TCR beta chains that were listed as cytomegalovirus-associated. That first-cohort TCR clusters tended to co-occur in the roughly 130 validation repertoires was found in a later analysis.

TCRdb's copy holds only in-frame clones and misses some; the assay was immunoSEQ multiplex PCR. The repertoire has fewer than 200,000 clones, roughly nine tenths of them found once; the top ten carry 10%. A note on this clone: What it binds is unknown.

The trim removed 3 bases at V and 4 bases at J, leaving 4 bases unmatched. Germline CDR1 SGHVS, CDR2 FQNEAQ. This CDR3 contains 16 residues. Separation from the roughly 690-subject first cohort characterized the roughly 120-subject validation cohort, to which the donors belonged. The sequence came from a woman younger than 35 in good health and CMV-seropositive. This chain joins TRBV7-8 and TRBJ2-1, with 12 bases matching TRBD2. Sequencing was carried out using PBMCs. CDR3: CASSFRLAGGYNEQFF. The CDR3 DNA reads TGTGCCAGCAGCTTTCGGCTAGCGGGAGGGTACAATGAGCAGTTCTTC. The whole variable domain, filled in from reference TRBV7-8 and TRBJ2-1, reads GAGVSQSPRYKVAKRGQDVALRCDPISGHVSLFWYQQALGQGPEFLTYFQNEAQLDKSGLPSDRFFAERPEGSVSTLKIQRTQQEDSAVYLCASSFRLAGGYNEQFFGPGTRLTVL.